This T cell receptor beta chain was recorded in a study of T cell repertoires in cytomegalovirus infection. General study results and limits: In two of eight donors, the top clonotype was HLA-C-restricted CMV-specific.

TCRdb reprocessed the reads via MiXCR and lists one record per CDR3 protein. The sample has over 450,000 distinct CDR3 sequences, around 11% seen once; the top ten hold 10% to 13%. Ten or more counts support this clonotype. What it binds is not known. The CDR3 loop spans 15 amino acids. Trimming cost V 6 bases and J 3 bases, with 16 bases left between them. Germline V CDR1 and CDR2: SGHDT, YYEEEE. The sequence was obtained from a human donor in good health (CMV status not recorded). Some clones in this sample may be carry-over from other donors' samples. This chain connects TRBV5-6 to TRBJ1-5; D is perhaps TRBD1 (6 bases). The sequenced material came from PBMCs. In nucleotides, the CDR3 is TGTGCCAGCACCCGAGGGGGTTGGGACAATCAGCCCCAGCATTTT. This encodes CASTRGGWDNQPQHF.